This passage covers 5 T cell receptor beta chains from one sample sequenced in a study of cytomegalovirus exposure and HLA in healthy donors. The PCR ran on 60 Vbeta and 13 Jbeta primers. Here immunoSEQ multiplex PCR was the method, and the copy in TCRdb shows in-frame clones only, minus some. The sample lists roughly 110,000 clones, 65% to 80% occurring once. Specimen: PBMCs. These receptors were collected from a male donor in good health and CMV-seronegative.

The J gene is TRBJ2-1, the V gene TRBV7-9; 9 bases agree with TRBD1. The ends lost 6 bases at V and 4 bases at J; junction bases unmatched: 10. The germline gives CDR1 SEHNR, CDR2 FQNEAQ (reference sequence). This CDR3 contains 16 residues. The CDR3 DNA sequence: TGTGCCAGCAGAAACACCGGGACAGGGTATTACAATGAGCAGTTCTTC. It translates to CASRNTGTGYYNEQFF.

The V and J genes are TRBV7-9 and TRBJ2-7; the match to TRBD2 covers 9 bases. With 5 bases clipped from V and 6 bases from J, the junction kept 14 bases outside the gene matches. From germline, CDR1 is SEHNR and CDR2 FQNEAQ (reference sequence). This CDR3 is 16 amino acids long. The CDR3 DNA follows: TGTGCCAGCAGCCCCCGGGTAGCGGGAGCTCCGGGCGAGCAGTACTTC. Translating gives CASSPRVAGAPGEQYF.

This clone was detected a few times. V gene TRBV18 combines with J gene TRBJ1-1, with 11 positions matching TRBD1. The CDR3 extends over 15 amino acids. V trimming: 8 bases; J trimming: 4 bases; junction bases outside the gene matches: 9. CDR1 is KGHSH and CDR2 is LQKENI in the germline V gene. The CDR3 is CASASSGTGGTEAFF. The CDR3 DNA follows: TGTGCCAGCGCCTCATCCGGGACAGGGGGCACTGAAGCTTTCTTT.

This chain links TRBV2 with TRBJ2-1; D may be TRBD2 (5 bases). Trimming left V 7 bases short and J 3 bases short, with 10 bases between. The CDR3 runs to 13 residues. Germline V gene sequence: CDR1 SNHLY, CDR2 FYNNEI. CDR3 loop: CASTGLIYNEQFF. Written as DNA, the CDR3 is TGTGCCAGCACCGGACTGATCTACAATGAGCAGTTCTTC. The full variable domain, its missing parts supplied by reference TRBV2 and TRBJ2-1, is EPEVTQTPSHQVTQMGQEVILRCVPISNHLYFYWYRQILGQKVEFLVSFYNNEISEKSEIFDDQFSVERPDGSNFTLKIRSTKLEDSAMYFCASTGLIYNEQFFGPGTRLTVL.

CDR3 in DNA: TGCAGCGTTGAAGGGTGGCAGGTGGACGAGCAGTACTTC. Residues: CSVEGWQVDEQYF. The V and J genes are TRBV29-1 and TRBJ2-7; D unresolved. This CDR3 is 13 amino acids long. With 1 base removed from V and 5 bases from J, the gap between germline ends came to 12 bases. CDR1 is SQVTM and CDR2 is ANQGSEA in the germline V gene.